This paragraph reports one TCR beta chain. Its antigen remains unknown. This entry comes from a study of regulatory T cells in long-lasting Graves disease. General study findings and limits: More public clonotypes were shared by persistent patients (approximately 3,000) than by new patients (under 1,000). Favored usage of TRBV28, TRBJ1-2 and TRBJ2-5 was recorded in persistent disease.

Relying on iRepertoire HTBI primers and Arm-PCR of CDR3 regions, the team built TCR beta libraries. TCRdb reanalysed the multiplex PCR reads using MiXCR and keeps one entry per CDR3 protein. The sample shows about 560,000 distinct CDR3 sequences, roughly 16% of them seen only once. CDR1 is SGHNT and CDR2 is YYREEE in the germline V gene (reference sequence). Losses at the gene ends were 4 bases for V and 0 bases for J; bases not matched to a gene: 11. The CDR3 sequence is 18 residues long. The time point is: newly diagnosed GD, antithyroid drugs for less than 3 months. From PBMCs, RNA was extracted and then used to make the TCR library. These data are also associated with another study on T cells in Graves' hyperthyroidism and ophthalmopathy.

This receptor was obtained from a young man with Graves disease. The chain links TRBV5-4 to TRBJ2-2, with 8 bases aligning to TRBD1. The sequences come from peripheral blood mononuclear cells (PBMCs), collected at new diagnosis, from a patient treated with antithyroid drugs. The CDR3 DNA follows: TGTGCCAGCAGCGTGGCAACAGGGGGTTTCACGAACACCGGGGAGCTGTTTTTT. Translation: CASSVATGGFTNTGELFF.